Shown below are 6 T cell receptor beta chains from a single sample sequenced in a study of CD8 T cells in Susac syndrome. RNA, at about 0.45 to 1 ug, was reverse transcribed with random hexamers. Each CDR3 protein gets one entry after TCRdb re-called the immunoSEQ multiplex PCR reads with MiXCR. The sample shows 200,000 to 250,000 distinct CDR3 sequences, around 95% of them seen only once. The sample consisted of CD4+ T cells from PBMCs. These receptors originate from a human donor with multiple sclerosis.

The chain has TRBV20-1 and TRBJ2-3; TRBD2 matches at 14 bases. This CDR3 spans 13 amino acids. CDR1 and CDR2 (germline): DFQATT, SNEGSKA (reference sequence). This chain's CDR3 is CMTSGGAGDTQYF. As DNA, the CDR3 is TGCATGACTAGCGGGGGGGCAGGAGATACGCAGTATTTT.

This sequence joins TRBV12-3 or TRBV12-4 and TRBJ2-7; D remains ambiguous. The CDR3 runs to 12 residues. V was shortened by 2 bases and J by 2 bases, with 4 bases between the two germline ends. CDR3 in DNA: TGTGCCAGCAGTTTATACCCCTACGAGCAGTACTTC. This gives the protein CASSLYPYEQYF.

The V gene is TRBV23-1, the J gene TRBJ2-1; 9 bases align to TRBD1. TRBV23-1 carries the ORF label, with uncertain function. The junction had 4 bases not matched to a gene; V was cut back by 7 bases and J by 3 bases. CDR3 size: 14 residues. CDR3 in DNA: TGCGCCAGCACCCGGACAGGGGACTACAATGAGCAGTTCTTC. It translates to CASTRTGDYNEQFF.

This chain joins TRBV3-1 and TRBJ2-7; possibly TRBD2 for D (6 bases). CDR3 length: 14 residues. Trimming shortened V by 1 base and J by 3 bases, and 10 bases separated the two germline ends. Germline values: CDR1 LGHDT, CDR2 YNNKEL (reference sequence). The CDR3 loop is CASSQVPSVYEQYF. The CDR3 DNA sequence: TGTGCCAGCAGCCAAGTGCCTAGCGTCTACGAGCAGTACTTC.

The rearrangement joins TRBV29-1 to TRBJ2-1; 9 positions match TRBD2. Germline V lookup: CDR1 SQVTM, CDR2 ANQGSEA. The CDR3 is 15 residues long. V lost 4 bases and J lost 12; bases outside the gene matches: 16. Written as DNA, the CDR3 is TGCAGCGTTGTAATAGCGGGGGTTTCGGGTCTCGGGCAGTTCTTC. It encodes CSVVIAGVSGLGQFF.

The chain has TRBV3-1 and TRBJ1-2; D is possibly TRBD1 (6 bases). V lost 4 bases and J 6 bases, leaving 18 bases between the germline ends. The CDR3 spans 15 residues. Germline CDR1 and CDR2: LGHDT and YNNKEL (reference sequence). DNA of the CDR3: TGTGCCAGCAGCCGAGAGCCGGGACAAGCGAATGGCTACACCTTC. Translation gives CASSREPGQANGYTF. The complete variable domain, with remaining parts taken from reference TRBV3-1 and TRBJ1-2, reads DTAVSQTPKYLVTQMGNDKSIKCEQNLGHDTMYWYKQDSKKFLKIMFSYNNKELIINETVPNRFSPKSPDKAHLNLHINSLELGDSAVYFCASSREPGQANGYTFGSGTRLTVV.